The T cell receptor (beta chain) described here comes from a study of T cells after yellow fever vaccination. On the study more broadly: Each low-cell-number fraction was prepared by means of SMART-Seq v4 Ultra Low Input.

Turning to this clonotype: Its specificity is not known.

Each CDR3 protein is one row after TCRdb ran MiXCR on the 5' RACE reads. The table lists nearly 300,000 distinct CDR3 sequences, 7.5% to 9% of them singletons. Study results and caveats: In FACS-sorted repertoires, abundant clonotypes from the bulk population could appear as contaminants. By day 5 rather than day 15, the secondary response had peaked, though it was weaker.

The sequencing here drew on CD4+ T cells sorted from PBMCs, taken 5 days after the yellow fever booster vaccination. The TCR was taken from a young man who received the YFV17D yellow fever vaccine.

CDR3 sequence (DNA): TGTGCCAGCAGCTTGGATGCCAGGGGCTACACCTTC. This gives the protein CASSLDARGYTF. This chain joins TRBV5-6 and TRBJ1-2; no reliable D call. The V gene lost 0 bases and the J gene lost 8 bases, with 8 bases spanning the gap. CDR1 and CDR2 from the germline V gene are SGHDT and YYEEEE. This CDR3 region has 12 residues.